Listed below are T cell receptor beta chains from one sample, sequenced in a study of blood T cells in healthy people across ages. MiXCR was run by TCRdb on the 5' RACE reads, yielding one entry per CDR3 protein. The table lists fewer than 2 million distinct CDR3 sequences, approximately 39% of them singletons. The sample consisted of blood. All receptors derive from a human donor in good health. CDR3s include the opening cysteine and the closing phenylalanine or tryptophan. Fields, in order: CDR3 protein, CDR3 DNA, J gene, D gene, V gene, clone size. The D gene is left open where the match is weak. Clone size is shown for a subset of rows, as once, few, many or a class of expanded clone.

CASSYSGVGGTANYGYTF | TGTGCCAGCAGTTACTCTGGAGTCGGGGGGACTGCCAACTATGGCTACACCTTC | TRBJ1-2 | . | TRBV6-5 | .
CASSQIWDTGTDTQYF | TGCGCCAGCAGCCAAATCTGGGACACCGGCACAGATACGCAGTATTTT | TRBJ2-3 | . | TRBV4-1 | few
CANSSPLGRPREKLFF | TGTGCCAACAGTTCCCCCCTGGGACGGCCAAGAGAAAAACTGTTTTTT | TRBJ1-4 | . | TRBV12-3/TRBV12-4 | .
CASSQAGLAGGYEQYF | TGCGCCAGCAGCCAAGCAGGACTAGCGGGGGGCTACGAGCAGTACTTC | TRBJ2-7 | TRBD2 | TRBV4-1 | .
CSANSGRSSYNEQFF | TGCAGTGCTAATAGCGGGAGGAGCTCCTACAATGAGCAGTTCTTC | TRBJ2-1 | TRBD2 | TRBV20-1 | .
CASSLFIQNNEQFF | TGTGCCAGCAGCTTGTTTATCCAGAACAATGAGCAGTTCTTC | TRBJ2-1 | . | TRBV5-6 | .
CSASITDINYGYTF | TGCAGTGCTAGTATCACGGACATCAACTATGGCTACACCTTC | TRBJ1-2 | . | TRBV20-1 | few
CASSVEATGPYGYTF | TGTGCCAGCAGCGTAGAGGCTACAGGGCCCTATGGCTACACCTTC | TRBJ1-2 | . | TRBV9 | few
CASSPSSYYEQYF | TGTGCCAGCAGCCCCTCAAGCTACTACGAGCAGTACTTC | TRBJ2-7 | . | TRBV6-5 | few
CASSLQGQSPLHF | TGTGCCAGCAGCTTGCAGGGACAGTCACCCCTCCACTTT | TRBJ1-6 | TRBD1 | TRBV7-2 | .
CASGHPGQGVGGGYTF | TGTGCTAGTGGACATCCGGGACAGGGGGTCGGTGGTGGCTACACCTTC | TRBJ1-2 | TRBD1 | TRBV12-5 | .
CASSEVGPTGIYEQYF | TGTGCCAGCAGTGAGGTGGGCCCGACGGGGATCTACGAGCAGTACTTC | TRBJ2-7 | . | TRBV2 | few
CASSFGTGSSYNSPLHF | TGTGCCAGCAGCTTCGGGACAGGGAGCTCCTATAATTCACCCCTCCACTTT | TRBJ1-6 | TRBD1 | TRBV7-9 | .
CAASLRLGNTEAFF | TGTGCCGCCAGCTTGCGTTTGGGGAACACTGAAGCTTTCTTT | TRBJ1-1 | . | TRBV7-2 | .
CTSSFGSGAVQYF | TGTACCAGCTCCTTCGGGTCCGGGGCAGTGCAGTACTTC | TRBJ2-7 | . | TRBV6-6 | .
CASSYGRRTYNEQFF | TGTGCCAGCAGTTACGGGCGGAGGACCTACAATGAGCAGTTCTTC | TRBJ2-1 | . | TRBV6-2/TRBV6-3 | .
CASSGGGGGYEQYF | TGTGCCAGCAGTGGAGGCGGGGGGGGGTACGAGCAGTACTTC | TRBJ2-7 | TRBD2 | TRBV6-1 | few
CASSLTRAQGGETQYF | TGTGCCAGCAGCTTAACTCGGGCCCAAGGAGGTGAAACGCAGTATTTT | TRBJ2-3 | . | TRBV7-3 | few
CASSDNAGVAEQFF | TGTGCCAGCAGCGACAACGCGGGGGTCGCTGAGCAGTTCTTC | TRBJ2-1 | TRBD2 | TRBV7-2 | few
CASRKRGWSSYNEQFF | TGTGCCAGCAGGAAAAGGGGCTGGAGCTCCTACAATGAGCAGTTCTTC | TRBJ2-1 | . | TRBV7-9 | .
CASSLDRLGGEQYF | TGTGCCAGCAGCTTAGATCGCCTGGGCGGGGAGCAGTACTTC | TRBJ2-5 | . | TRBV11-2 | .
CASSYTTTGYTF | TGTGCCAGCAGTTACACGACCACTGGCTACACCTTC | TRBJ1-2 | . | TRBV6-2/TRBV6-3 | .
CASSQDQIYEQYF | TGTGCCAGCAGCCAAGACCAGATCTACGAGCAGTACTTC | TRBJ2-7 | . | TRBV7-9 | few
CAISLAEWEGSDEQFF | TGTGCCATCAGCTTGGCTGAATGGGAGGGGAGCGATGAGCAGTTCTTC | TRBJ2-1 | TRBD2 | TRBV3-1 | .
CAISEESGARWGTQYF | TGTGCCATCAGTGAAGAGAGCGGGGCTCGATGGGGTACGCAGTATTTT | TRBJ2-3 | TRBD2 | TRBV10-3 | .
CASSQDLSGAWEQYF | TGTGCCAGCAGCCAAGATCTATCGGGGGCTTGGGAGCAGTACTTC | TRBJ2-5 | . | TRBV3-1 | .
CASSQETGSEQYF | TGCGCCAGCAGCCAAGAAACAGGTTCCGAGCAGTACTTC | TRBJ2-7 | . | TRBV4-3 | .
CASRGTVDPGEQFF | TGTGCCAGCAGGGGGACAGTAGATCCGGGTGAGCAGTTCTTC | TRBJ2-1 | TRBD1 | TRBV28 | few
CASRQSGLAALNEQFF | TGTGCCAGCAGACAATCGGGACTAGCGGCGCTGAATGAGCAGTTCTTC | TRBJ2-1 | TRBD2 | TRBV6-1 | .
CANKRGSHYGYTF | TGTGCCAACAAAAGGGGCAGCCACTATGGCTACACCTTC | TRBJ1-2 | . | TRBV12-3/TRBV12-4 | .
CASSIGGGTKNIQYF | TGTGCCAGCAGCATAGGGGGGGGCACCAAAAACATTCAGTACTTC | TRBJ2-4 | . | TRBV4-2 | .
CASSERGNPGANVLTF | TGTGCCAGCAGTGAACGGGGGAACCCTGGGGCCAACGTCCTGACTTTC | TRBJ2-6 | . | TRBV6-1 | .
CATSDLPSGPQQETQYF | TGTGCCACCAGTGACCTGCCCTCCGGGCCACAACAGGAGACCCAGTACTTC | TRBJ2-5 | . | TRBV24-1 | .
CASSLITGTGGHGYTF | TGTGCCAGCAGCTTGATAACCGGGACAGGGGGTCATGGCTACACCTTC | TRBJ1-2 | TRBD1 | TRBV7-2 | .
CSVEDGLAGGPFEQFF | TGCAGCGTTGAAGATGGCCTAGCGGGGGGGCCCTTTGAGCAGTTCTTC | TRBJ2-1 | TRBD2 | TRBV29-1 | few